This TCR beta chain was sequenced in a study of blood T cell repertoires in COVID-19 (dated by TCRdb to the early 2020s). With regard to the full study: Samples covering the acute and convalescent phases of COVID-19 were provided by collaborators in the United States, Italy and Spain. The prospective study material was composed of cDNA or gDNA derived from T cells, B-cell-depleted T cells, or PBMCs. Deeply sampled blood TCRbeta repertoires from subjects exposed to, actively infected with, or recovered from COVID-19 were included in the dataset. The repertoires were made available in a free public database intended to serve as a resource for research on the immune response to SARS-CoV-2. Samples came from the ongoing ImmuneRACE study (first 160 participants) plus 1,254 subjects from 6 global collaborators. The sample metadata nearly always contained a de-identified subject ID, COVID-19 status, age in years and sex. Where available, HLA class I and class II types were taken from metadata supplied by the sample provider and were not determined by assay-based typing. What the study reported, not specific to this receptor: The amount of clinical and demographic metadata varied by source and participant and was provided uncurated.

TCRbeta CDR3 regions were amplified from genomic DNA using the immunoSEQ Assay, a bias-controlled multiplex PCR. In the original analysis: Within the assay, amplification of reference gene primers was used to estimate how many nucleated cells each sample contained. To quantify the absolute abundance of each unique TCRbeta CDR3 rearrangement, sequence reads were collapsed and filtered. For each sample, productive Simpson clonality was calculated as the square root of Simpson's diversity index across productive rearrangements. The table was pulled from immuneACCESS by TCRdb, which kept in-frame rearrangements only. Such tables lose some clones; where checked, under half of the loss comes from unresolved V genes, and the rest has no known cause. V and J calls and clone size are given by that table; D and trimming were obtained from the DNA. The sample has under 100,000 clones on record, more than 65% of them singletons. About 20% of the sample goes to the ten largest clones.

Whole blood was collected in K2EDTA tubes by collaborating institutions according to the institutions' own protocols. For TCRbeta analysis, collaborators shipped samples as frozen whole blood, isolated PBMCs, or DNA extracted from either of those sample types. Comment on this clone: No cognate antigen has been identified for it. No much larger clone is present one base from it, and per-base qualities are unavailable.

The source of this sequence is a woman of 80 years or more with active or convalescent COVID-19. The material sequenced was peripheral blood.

The encoded CDR3 is CASRSPDNGGYTF. The DNA sequence is TGTGCCAGCCGGTCCCCCGACAACGGCGGCTACACCTTC. In this chain, TRBV3-1 (or the pseudogene TRBV3-2) is recombined with TRBJ1-2; a confident D gene designation cannot be given. Taken from the germline V gene (reference sequence), the CDR1 and CDR2 loops are LGHDT and YNNKEL. Trimming removed 8 bases from V and 8 bases from J, leaving 18 bases between the germline ends. CDR3 length: 13 amino acids, cysteine to phenylalanine. Just the 39-base CDR3 DNA is kept, in frame starting at base 1.